Shown below are 5 T cell receptor beta chains from a single sample sequenced in a study of T cell changes during pregnancy in multiple sclerosis. Assay: immunoSEQ multiplex PCR; the TCRdb copy retains only in-frame clones and omits some. Here the sample spans 95,000 to 100,000 clones, about 90% being singletons. The sequenced sample was peripheral blood, obtained after pregnancy. The receptors stem from a female donor in good health, enrolled as a control in a pregnancy study.

The chain combines TRBV6-6 with TRBJ1-1; D ambiguous. Germline V lookup: CDR1 MNHNY, CDR2 SVGAGI (reference sequence). This CDR3 has 13 amino acids. V was shortened by 7 bases and J by 0 bases, with 9 bases between the two germline ends. The CDR3: CASTYYMNTEAFF. The CDR3 region has the DNA TGTGCCAGCACCTATTATATGAACACTGAAGCTTTCTTT.

The chain is built from TRBV11-2 and TRBJ2-1; TRBD2 matches 9 bases. The CDR3 is made up of 15 amino acids. From germline, CDR1 is SGHAT and CDR2 FQNNGV. V was pared by 2 bases and J by 7 bases, with 6 bases of the junction left unmatched. The CDR3 loop reads CASSLRREGLNEQFF. In nucleotides, the CDR3 is TGTGCCAGCAGCTTAAGGCGGGAGGGCCTTAATGAGCAGTTCTTC.

The V gene is TRBV27, the J gene TRBJ2-5, with 12 bases identical to TRBD2. After removal of 3 bases from V and 5 bases from J, the junction contained 7 bases not matched to a gene. The CDR3 spans 16 residues. Germline CDR1 is MNHEY and CDR2 is SMNVEV (reference sequence). Written as DNA, the CDR3 is TGTGCCAGCAGTTTGGGGCTAGCGGGAGGGCGCGAGACCCAGTACTTC. Amino acid sequence: CASSLGLAGGRETQYF.

The chain carries TRBV5-4 and TRBJ2-3; TRBD2 agrees at 8 bases. Germline CDR1 is SGHNT and CDR2 is YYREEE (reference sequence). Germline trimming cut 0 bases from V and 6 bases from J; bases unmatched to any gene: 3. The CDR3 consists of 14 residues. CDR3 bases: TGTGCCAGCAGCTTGGAAATAGCGGGGGATACGCAGTATTTT. Translated: CASSLEIAGDTQYF.

This clone has a single count. CDR3 region: CASSPGGATSYEQYF. The CDR3 nucleotides are TGTGCCAGCAGTCCGGGAGGGGCAACCTCCTACGAGCAGTACTTC. The gene calls are TRBV28 and TRBJ2-7; 8 nucleotides match TRBD2. Germline CDR1 is MDHEN and CDR2 is SYDVKM. The CDR3 runs 15 residues. Losses at the gene ends were 5 bases for V and 0 bases for J; bases not matched to a gene: 6. Variable domain in full (rest from reference TRBV28 and TRBJ2-7): DVKVTQSSRYLVKRTGEKVFLECVQDMDHENMFWYRQDPGLGLRLIYFSYDVKMKEKGDIPEGYSVSREKKERFSLILESASTNQTSMYLCASSPGGATSYEQYFGPGTRLTVT.